The entry below gives a single TCR beta chain sequence along with its context. Its antigen is undetermined. This sample is part of a study of OX40 agonist ivuxolimab in advanced cancers. Study results and caveats: Circulating CD4+ and CD8+ T cells showed clonal expansion by week 6 at 0.1 to 3.0 mg/kg.

Patients who had autoimmune disease history or got systemic immunosuppression were left out. The method was immunoSEQ multiplex PCR; TCRdb's version includes in-frame clones alone and lacks a portion of them. The table records about 86,000 clones, about 90% of them present only once. The CDR3 spans 15 residues. The chain joins TRBV21-1 to TRBJ1-5; TRBD1 is the table's D call and was not checked against the DNA. TRBV21-1 is labeled a pseudogene. The input for sequencing was CD4+ or CD8+ T cells sorted from blood, taken in a trial of the OX40 agonist ivuxolimab. The sequence was collected from an adult with an advanced solid tumor such as melanoma, head and neck, liver or kidney cancer. DNA for the CDR3: TGTGCCAGCAGCAAACAGGGCAGGAGCAATCAGCCCCAGCATTTT. It encodes CASSKQGRSNQPQHF.